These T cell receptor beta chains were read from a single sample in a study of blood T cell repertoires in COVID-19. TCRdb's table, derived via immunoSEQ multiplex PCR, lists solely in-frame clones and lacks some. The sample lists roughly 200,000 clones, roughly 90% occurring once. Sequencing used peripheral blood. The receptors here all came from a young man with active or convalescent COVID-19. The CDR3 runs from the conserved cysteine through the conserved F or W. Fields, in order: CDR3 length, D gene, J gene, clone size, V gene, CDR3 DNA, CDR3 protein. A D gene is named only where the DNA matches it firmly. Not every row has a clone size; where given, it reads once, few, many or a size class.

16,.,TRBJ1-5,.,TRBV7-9,TGTGCCAGCAGCTTAGATATCGGGGGAGGCAATCAGCCCCAGCATTTT,CASSLDIGGGNQPQHF
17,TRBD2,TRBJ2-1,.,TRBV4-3,TGCGCCAGCAGCCAAGAAGAATCTAGCGGGCTATACAATGAGCAGTTCTTC,CASSQEESSGLYNEQFF
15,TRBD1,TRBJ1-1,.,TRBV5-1,TGCGCCAGCAGCGTGTCCGGGACAGGGGACACTGAAGCTTTCTTT,CASSVSGTGDTEAFF
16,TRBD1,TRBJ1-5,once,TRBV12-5,TGTGCTAGTGGTTTGCTGACAGGGGATAGCAATCAGCCCCAGCATTTT,CASGLLTGDSNQPQHF
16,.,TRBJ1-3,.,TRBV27,TGTGCCAGCAGTTTATTGGGGGGGCAATCTGGAAACACCATATATTTT,CASSLLGGQSGNTIYF
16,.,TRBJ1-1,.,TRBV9,TGTGCCAGCAGCGTAGGCGGGGGCGCGGGTGACACTGAAGCTTTCTTT,CASSVGGGAGDTEAFF
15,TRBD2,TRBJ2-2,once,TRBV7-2,TGTGCCAGCAGCGTGGCTAGCGGGAACACCGGGGAGCTGTTTTTT,CASSVASGNTGELFF
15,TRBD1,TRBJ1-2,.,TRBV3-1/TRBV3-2,TGTGCCAGCAGCCAAAATGGACAGGGCAACTATGGCTACACCTTC,CASSQNGQGNYGYTF
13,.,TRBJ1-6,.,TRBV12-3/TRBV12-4,TGTGCCAGCAGCCGACAGGACTATTCACCCCTCCACTTT,CASSRQDYSPLHF
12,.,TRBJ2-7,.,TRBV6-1,TGTGCCAGCAGGGAAGTAGTCTACGAGCAGTACTTC,CASREVVYEQYF
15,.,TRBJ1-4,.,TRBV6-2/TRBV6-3,TGTGCCAGCAGTCACCGGACAGCAACTAATGAAAAACTGTTTTTT,CASSHRTATNEKLFF
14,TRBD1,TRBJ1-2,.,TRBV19,TGTGCCAGTACTATCCGGGGGACAGGGAATGGCTACACCTTC,CASTIRGTGNGYTF
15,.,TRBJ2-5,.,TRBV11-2,TGTGCCAGCAGCTTAGATAACAGTTTCCAAGAGACCCAGTACTTC,CASSLDNSFQETQYF
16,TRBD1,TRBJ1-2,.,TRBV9,TGTGCCAGCAGCCCGCGTGAGGGACAGGGAGCCTATGGCTACACCTTC,CASSPREGQGAYGYTF
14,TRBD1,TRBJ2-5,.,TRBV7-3,TGTGCCAGCAGCCCCCTTAGCAGGGGGGAGACCCAGTACTTC,CASSPLSRGETQYF
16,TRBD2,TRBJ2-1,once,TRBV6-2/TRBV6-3,TGTGCCAGCAGTTCGCCTAGCGGTCGAGGAAACAATGAGCAGTTCTTC,CASSSPSGRGNNEQFF
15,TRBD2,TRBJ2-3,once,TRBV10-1,TGCGCCAGCAGTGAGTCGAGCGGGGGGGTGGATACGCAGTATTTT,CASSESSGGVDTQYF
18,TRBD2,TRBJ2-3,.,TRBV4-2,TGTGCCAGCAGCCAATATCCTAGCGGAGGCACTAGCACAGATACGCAGTATTTT,CASSQYPSGGTSTDTQYF
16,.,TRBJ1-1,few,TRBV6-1,TGTGCCAGCAGTGAAAATTCGGCGGCAGCGGGTCCTGAAGCTTTCTTT,CASSENSAAAGPEAFF
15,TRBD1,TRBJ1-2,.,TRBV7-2,TGTGCCAGCAGCGCGCAGCAGGGGGCCTACTATGGCTACACCTTC,CASSAQQGAYYGYTF
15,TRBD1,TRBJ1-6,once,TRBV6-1,TGTGCCAGCAGTTCCGGACAGGGGGGTAATTCACCCCTCCACTTT,CASSSGQGGNSPLHF
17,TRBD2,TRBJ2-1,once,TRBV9,TGTGCCAGCAGCGTAGCTACGGGGCTAGCGGGAGGGCTTAGTCAGTTCTTC,CASSVATGLAGGLSQFF
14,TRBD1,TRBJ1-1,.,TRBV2,TGTGCCAGCAGGGACAGGGAGGGTCACACTGAAGCTTTCTTT,CASRDREGHTEAFF
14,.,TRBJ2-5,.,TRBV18,TGTGCCAGCTCACCACAACAGGTTCGGGAGACCCAGTACTTC,CASSPQQVRETQYF
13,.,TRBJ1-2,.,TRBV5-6,TGTGCCAACAGCTTGGGCACACCCTATGGCTACACCTTC,CANSLGTPYGYTF
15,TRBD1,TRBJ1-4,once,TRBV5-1,TGCGCCAGCAGACCCGGACAGGGTGTGGACGAAAAACTGTTTTTT,CASRPGQGVDEKLFF
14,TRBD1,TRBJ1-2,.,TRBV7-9,TGTGCCAGCAGCTTAGCGGCAGGGGGCGATGGCTACACCTTC,CASSLAAGGDGYTF
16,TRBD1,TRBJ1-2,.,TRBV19,TGTGCCAGTAGTCTCCGGACAGGACTAATGGACTATGGCTACACCTTC,CASSLRTGLMDYGYTF
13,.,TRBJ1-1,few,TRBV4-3,TGCGCCAGCAGCCAAAACAGGTGGGCTGAAGCTTTCTTT,CASSQNRWAEAFF
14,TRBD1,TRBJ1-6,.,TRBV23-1,TGCGCCAGCCGAAGACAGGGGGCCAATTCACCCCTCCACTTT,CASRRQGANSPLHF
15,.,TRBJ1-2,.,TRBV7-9,TGTGCCAGCAGCTTAGACTCAGGGGCTAACTATGGCTACACCTTC,CASSLDSGANYGYTF
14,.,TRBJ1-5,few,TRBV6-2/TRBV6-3,TGTGCCAGCAGTTACGTTACAGGAGAACAGCCCCAGCATTTT,CASSYVTGEQPQHF
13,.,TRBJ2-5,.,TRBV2,TGTGCCAGCATGAGGGGGTTGGGGGAGACCCAGTACTTC,CASMRGLGETQYF
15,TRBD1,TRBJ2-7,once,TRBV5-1,TGCGCCAGCAGCGCAGGACAGGTGGTTGACTACGAGCAGTACTTC,CASSAGQVVDYEQYF
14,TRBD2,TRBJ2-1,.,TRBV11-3,TGTGCCAGCAGCTTAGCGGGAGGTATCGATGAGCAGTTCTTC,CASSLAGGIDEQFF
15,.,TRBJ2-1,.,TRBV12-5,TGTGCTAGTGGTTCGGGGTGGGAGAATGATAATGAGCAGTTCTTC,CASGSGWENDNEQFF
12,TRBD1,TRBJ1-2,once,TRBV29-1,TGCAGCGTTGAAAGCAGGGGGGATGGCTACACCTTC,CSVESRGDGYTF
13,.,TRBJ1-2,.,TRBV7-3,TGTGCCAGCAGCTTAAATCCAGGGGTCGGCTACACCTTC,CASSLNPGVGYTF
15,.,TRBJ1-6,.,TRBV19,TGTGCCAGTAGTACCACAGCCGTCCATAATTCACCCCTCCACTTT,CASSTTAVHNSPLHF
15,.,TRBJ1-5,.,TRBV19,TGTGCCAGTAGGTCTTTCTGGCCCGACAATCAGCCCCAGCATTTT,CASRSFWPDNQPQHF